This T cell receptor beta chain was observed in a study of T cell responses to AZD1222 COVID-19 vaccine. Germline-derived CDR1 and CDR2 are LNHNV and YYDKDF (reference sequence). Trimming removed 0 bases at V and 7 bases at J, with 12 bases between. The CDR3 contains 15 residues. The table came from immunoSEQ multiplex PCR; TCRdb's copy has only in-frame clones and leaves some out. The sample has 150,000 to 200,000 clones, approximately 90% seen once. Comments on this clone: The antigen is undetermined.

Study results and limitations: Sampling captured repertoires only after the peak T cell response. It was only a handful of AZD1222 recipients who were seropositive at baseline. Clonal diversity may have been underestimated in mostly white British donors.

The material sequenced was peripheral blood, taken on day 0 of AZD1222 vaccination. This receptor was taken from an adult in good health. The chain has TRBV15 and TRBJ1-4; D may be TRBD1 (6 bases). The CDR3 loop reads CATSRDVTGSEKLFF. In nucleotides, the CDR3 is TGTGCCACCAGCAGAGATGTAACAGGGAGTGAAAAACTGTTTTTT.